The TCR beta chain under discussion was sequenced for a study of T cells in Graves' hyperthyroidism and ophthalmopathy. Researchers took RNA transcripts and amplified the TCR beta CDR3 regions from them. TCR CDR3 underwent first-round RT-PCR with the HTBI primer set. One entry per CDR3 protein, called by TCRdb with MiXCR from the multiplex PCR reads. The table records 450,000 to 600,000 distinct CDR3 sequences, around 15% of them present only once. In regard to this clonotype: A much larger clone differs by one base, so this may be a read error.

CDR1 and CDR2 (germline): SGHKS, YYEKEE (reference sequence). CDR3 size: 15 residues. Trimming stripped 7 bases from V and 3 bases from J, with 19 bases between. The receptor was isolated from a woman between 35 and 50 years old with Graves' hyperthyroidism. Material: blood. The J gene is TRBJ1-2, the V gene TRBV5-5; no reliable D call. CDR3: CASGPQREPYYGYTF. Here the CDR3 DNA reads TGTGCCAGCGGCCCCCAGAGGGAGCCCTACTATGGCTACACCTTC.